Listed here are 3 T cell receptor beta chains from one sample, sequenced in a study of low-dose radiotherapy and immunotherapy resistance in tumors. First-strand cDNA used TRAV- and TRBV-specific primers, covering alpha and beta chains. Using a constant-region primer together with a V-primer adapter, TCRs were subjected to about 20 PCR cycles of amplification. TCRdb redid the calling of the reads with MiXCR, one entry per CDR3 protein. The sample has about 12,000 distinct CDR3 sequences, 76% seen once; the top ten hold roughly 3.1%. The receptor source for this set is a human donor with advanced metastatic prostate, ovarian, gallbladder or colorectal cancer (not recorded which). This table probably holds off-target reads from a library built for another chain.

J is TRBJ2-3 and V is TRBV29-1, with 11 bases lining up with TRBD2. The CDR3 is 15 amino acids. With V trimmed by 7 bases and J by 0 bases, 6 bases remained unmatched. Germline V CDR1 and CDR2: SQVTM, ANQGSEA. The CDR3 reads CSALGTSGSTDTQYF. The CDR3 nucleotides are TGCAGCGCCCTCGGGACTAGCGGTAGCACAGATACGCAGTATTTT.

The chain recombines TRBV20-1 with TRBJ2-1; 12 nucleotides align to TRBD2. Losses at the gene ends were 1 base for V and 2 bases for J; bases not matched to a gene: 6. Germline assignment: CDR1 DFQATT and CDR2 SNEGSKA (reference sequence). This CDR3 is 17 amino acids long. The CDR3 nucleotides are TGCAGTGCTAGAGGACTAGCGGGAGTGTCCGCCTACAATGAGCAGTTCTTC. Translating it yields CSARGLAGVSAYNEQFF.

The chain employs TRBV5-4 and TRBJ2-4; D not resolved. V gave up 5 bases and J gave up 1 base, with 10 bases separating them. The germline V gene encodes CDR1 SGHNT and CDR2 YYREEE (reference sequence). This CDR3 is 14 amino acids long. The CDR3 loop reads CASRENGAKNIQYF. The CDR3 DNA is TGTGCCAGCAGGGAGAATGGGGCCAAAAACATTCAGTACTTC.